This T cell receptor beta chain was sequenced for a study of blood T cell repertoires in COVID-19. Study in general: Whether acute or convalescent, the COVID-19 samples came from the United States, Italy and Spain.

The CDR3 spans 17 residues. Germline trimming cut 2 bases from V and 0 bases from J; bases unmatched to any gene: 7. Germline V gene sequence: CDR1 SGHRS, CDR2 YFSETQ. The protocol was immunoSEQ multiplex PCR, while the TCRdb copy is restricted to in-frame clones and leaves out a portion. The sample includes around 400,000 clones, about 90% of them seen just once. The rearrangement joins TRBV5-1 to TRBJ1-3, with 8 nucleotides matching TRBD1. The sequence was collected from a woman aged 60 to 75 with COVID-19, enrolled during active disease. The material sequenced was peripheral blood. DNA of the CDR3: TGCGCCAGCAGCTTCGGTGGGACAGGCCGCTCTGGAAACACCATATATTTT. This codes for CASSFGGTGRSGNTIYF.